This T cell receptor (beta chain) is from a study of molecular identifiers for immune sequencing clone quantification. To note about this clonotype: An end of the junction differs from the germline gene, which may be a read error.

TCRdb re-derived calls from the PCR reads in MiXCR, one entry per CDR3 protein. In the table there are hundreds of thousands of distinct CDR3 sequences, 15% to 20% of which are singletons. The CDR3 runs 17 residues. CDR1 SGHDN and CDR2 FVKESK come from the germline V gene. The receptor's source is a human donor in good health. Some libraries in this study had Jurkat cell RNA spiked in. Sequenced material: naive CD8+ T cells from blood, with Jurkat cell RNA spiked in. Subset defined: FACS-sorted CD8+CD4-CCR7+CD45RA+ naive T cells. The chain is built from TRBV14 and TRBJ1-4, with D perhaps matching TRBD1 (6 bases). The CDR3 DNA sequence: TGTGCCAGCAGCCAAGGTTCGTCCCGGACAGCCCGAGAAAAACTGTCTTTT. Its protein is CASSQGSSRTAREKLSF.